A selection of T cell receptor beta chains follows, all from one sample in a study of neurological immune-mediated disorders. In TCRdb, the 5' RACE reads were re-called with MiXCR into one record per CDR3 protein. The sample includes about 45,000 distinct CDR3 sequences, around an eighth of them seen just once. The sequenced sample was PBMCs. All receptors come from a man in his thirties or forties in good health. CDR3s include the opening cysteine and the closing phenylalanine or tryptophan. The D gene is left open where the match is weak. Size is omitted from some rows. Given values are once, few, many or a class for expanded clones.

clone size	V gene	J gene	D gene	CDR3 DNA	CDR3 protein
once	TRBV7-9	TRBJ1-2	.	TGTGCCAGCAGAAAGCGGGAGGACTATGGCTACACCTTC	CASRKREDYGYTF
.	TRBV20-1	TRBJ1-1	.	.	CSARDQGGTAYEQYFGPGTEAFF
many	TRBV29-1	TRBJ2-2	.	TGCAGCGTTGAGGGCAGGGGCAAGTACACCGGGGAGCTGTTTTTT	CSVEGRGKYTGELFF
.	TRBV3-1	TRBJ2-2	TRBD2	TGTGCCAGCAGGCGACTAGCGGGAGGTCCCGGGGAGCTGTTTTTT	CASRRLAGGPGELFF
many	TRBV5-1	TRBJ2-5	.	TGCGCCAGCAGCTTGATACCAGCCCAAGAGACCCAGTACTTC	CASSLIPAQETQYF
many	TRBV30	TRBJ1-5	.	TGTGCCTGGAGCGCGCTAAAAGATCAGCCCCAGCATTTT	CAWSALKDQPQHF
.	TRBV19	TRBJ2-7	TRBD1	TGTGCCAGTAGCAGCCCTGGACAGGGGGCCTACGAGCAGTACTTC	CASSSPGQGAYEQYF
many	TRBV18	TRBJ2-7	.	TGTGCCAGCTCAGACACCACCTACGAGCAGTACTTC	CASSDTTYEQYF
many	TRBV5-1	TRBJ2-1	.	TGCGCCAGCAGCTTGGAGACCCCCGTCAGACTCACCAATGAGCAGTTCTTC	CASSLETPVRLTNEQFF
many	TRBV10-3	TRBJ2-1	.	TGTGCCATCAGTGAGTCGGGGGGACGCAATGAGCAGTTCTTC	CAISESGGRNEQFF
medium-sized	TRBV12-3/TRBV12-4	TRBJ1-2	.	TGTGCCAGCAGCTTAACTGGACGGCCTGGCTACACCTTC	CASSLTGRPGYTF
many	TRBV5-5	TRBJ1-5	.	TGTGCCAGCAGCTTGGGGACGGGGTCCCAGCATTTT	CASSLGTGSQHF
many	TRBV2	TRBJ1-4	.	TGTGCCAGCAGTCGTGCAACTAATGAAAAACTGTTTTTT	CASSRATNEKLFF
few	TRBV29-1	TRBJ1-1	.	TGCAGCGTTGTGTGTAACACTGAAGCTTTCTTT	CSVVCNTEAFF
many	TRBV7-9	TRBJ2-1	TRBD2	TGTGCCAGCAGCTCTCTCCACCCCCCGCGGGAGGGCAGCTCCTACAATGAGCAGTTCTTC	CASSSLHPPREGSSYNEQFF
many	TRBV9	TRBJ2-6	.	TGTGCCAGCAGCGTAGCCCCGACAGATACCAGCTCTGGGGCCAACGTCCTGACTTTC	CASSVAPTDTSSGANVLTF
many	TRBV5-1	TRBJ2-3	.	TGCGCCAGCAGCTTATATCGGGGGAGCACAGATACGCAGTATTTT	CASSLYRGSTDTQYF
many	TRBV5-1	TRBJ2-1	.	TGCGCCAGCAGCTTGGACTCCGAGACTAGAAGGGTCCAGTTCTTC	CASSLDSETRRVQFF
.	TRBV5-1	TRBJ1-5	TRBD1	TGCGCCAGCCAAACGACAGGGGACAATCAGCCCCAGCATTTT	CASQTTGDNQPQHF
.	TRBV5-1	TRBJ2-3	.	TGCGCCAGCAGCTTGGAATACGGAGGAGATACGCAGTATTTT	CASSLEYGGDTQYF
.	TRBV7-9	TRBJ2-7	.	TGTGCCAGCAGCGTACTAGGCTACGAGCAGTACTTC	CASSVLGYEQYF
many	TRBV15	TRBJ2-2	TRBD2	TGTGCCACCAGCAGGGATCTAGCGGGAGGGCCCACCGGGGAGCTGTTTTTT	CATSRDLAGGPTGELFF
many	TRBV20-1	TRBJ2-3	TRBD2	TGCAGTGCTAGAAGGGGAGGCGGGAGTAATACAGATACGCAGTATTTT	CSARRGGGSNTDTQYF
many	TRBV7-9	TRBJ2-7	.	TGTGCCAGCAGCTTACTCGGGAGTCCCTACGAGCAGTACTTC	CASSLLGSPYEQYF
many	TRBV5-1	TRBJ2-7	TRBD1	TGCGCCAGCAGCACAGGGGCCTTCTCCTACGAGCAGTACTTC	CASSTGAFSYEQYF
many	TRBV5-1	TRBJ1-5	.	TGCGCCAGCAGCTTTCATCAGCCCCAGCATTTT	CASSFHQPQHF
many	TRBV28	TRBJ2-1	.	TGTGCCAGCAGGCGTTCCGGGACGGTGGGCTACAATGAGCAGTTCTTC	CASRRSGTVGYNEQFF
many	TRBV20-1	TRBJ2-1	TRBD1	TGCAGTGCTAGAGATGCCCAGACAGGGGCGATCAATGAGCAGTTCTTC	CSARDAQTGAINEQFF
many	TRBV27	TRBJ1-2	.	TGTGCCAGCAGACCTCGACAGGATTGGAACTATGGCTACACCTTC	CASRPRQDWNYGYTF
many	TRBV15	TRBJ2-3	.	TGTGCCACCAGCAGAGACGCTGCGGAGAGGGAAGATACGCAGTATTTT	CATSRDAAEREDTQYF
many	TRBV20-1	TRBJ2-1	.	TGCAGTGCTAGCGGAGGGGCCTACAATGAGCAGTTCTTC	CSASGGAYNEQFF
many	TRBV20-1	TRBJ2-7	.	TGCAGTGCTAGTGGCAGGCAGGGCTCCTACGAGCAGTACTTC	CSASGRQGSYEQYF
many	TRBV7-7	TRBJ2-2	TRBD2	TGTGCCAGCAGCCGCTCAGCGGGAGTGACCGGGGAGCTGTTTTTT	CASSRSAGVTGELFF
many	TRBV7-2	TRBJ2-7	.	TGTGCCAGCAGCTTATCGGGCGGCTACGAGCAGTACTTC	CASSLSGGYEQYF
many	TRBV11-2	TRBJ2-1	TRBD2	TGTGCCAGCAGCGGGACTAGCGGGAGTTACAATGAGCAGTTCTTC	CASSGTSGSYNEQFF
many	TRBV10-3	TRBJ2-1	TRBD1	TGTGCCATCGGACAGGGGATCCTTAGCGAGCAGTTCTTC	CAIGQGILSEQFF
many	TRBV28	TRBJ2-3	.	TGTGCCAGCAGTACTGTCATTGGAACAGATACGCAGTATTTT	CASSTVIGTDTQYF
many	TRBV7-9	TRBJ2-5	.	TGTGCCAGCCGCGAACTAGAGACCCAGTACTTC	CASRELETQYF
medium-sized	TRBV15	TRBJ2-5	.	TGTGCCACCAGCAGAATAGGGGGAGAGACCCAGTACTTC	CATSRIGGETQYF
many	TRBV18	TRBJ2-1	TRBD2	TGTGCCAGCTCACCACCGCGGACTAGCGTGTCCTACAATGAGCAGTTCTTC	CASSPPRTSVSYNEQFF
many	TRBV5-1	TRBJ2-4	.	TGCGCCAGCAGCCCGCTTACAGGTTGGGGAAACATTCAGTACTTC	CASSPLTGWGNIQYF
many	TRBV5-1	TRBJ2-1	TRBD1	TGCGCCAGCACCCCGGGACAGTCCTACAATGAGCAGTTCTTC	CASTPGQSYNEQFF
many	TRBV29-1	TRBJ2-2	.	TGCAGCGCTCGGGACGGCCCGAACACCGGGGAGCTGTTTTTT	CSARDGPNTGELFF
many	TRBV5-1	TRBJ1-6	.	TGCGCCAGCGGTTCGGGTGACAGGTCCCACTCACCCCTCCACTTT	CASGSGDRSHSPLHF
many	TRBV28	TRBJ1-6	.	TGTGCCAGCAGACAGGAGGGGTGGCCCCTCCACTTT	CASRQEGWPLHF
many	TRBV28	TRBJ2-2	TRBD2	TGTGCCAGCAGTTTTGAAGCGGGAGGATCTGGGGAGCTGTTTTTT	CASSFEAGGSGELFF